The rows below give T cell receptor beta chains drawn from one sample of a study of blood T cell repertoires in COVID-19. Generated by immunoSEQ multiplex PCR, the TCRdb table keeps only in-frame clones and is missing some. The profile shows around 81,000 clones, more than 75% of them singletons. The sequenced sample was peripheral blood. These receptors originate from a human donor in a cohort sampled during active COVID-19. Each CDR3 is given with its conserved first and last residue. The D gene is left open where the match is weak. Not all rows give a size; the values are once, few, many and, for expanded clones, a class.

v_gene: TRBV3-1/TRBV3-2; abundance: -; j_gene: TRBJ1-4; d_gene: -; CDR3nt: TGTGCCACGAGCGGGTTGGGTGAAAAACTGTTTTTT; CDR3aa: CATSGLGEKLFF
v_gene: TRBV30; abundance: -; j_gene: TRBJ1-2; d_gene: -; CDR3nt: TGTGCCTGGAGTCCCGTTGTTGGCTACACCTTC; CDR3aa: CAWSPVVGYTF
v_gene: TRBV6-1; abundance: once; j_gene: TRBJ1-3; d_gene: -; CDR3nt: TGTGCCAGCAGTGAAGTTCGGCGGGGGGGCTCTGGAAACACCATATATTTT; CDR3aa: CASSEVRRGGSGNTIYF
v_gene: TRBV6-5; abundance: once; j_gene: TRBJ1-2; d_gene: TRBD1; CDR3nt: TGTGCCAGCAGGGACGGGACAGGGGACGGCTACACCTTC; CDR3aa: CASRDGTGDGYTF
v_gene: TRBV4-2; abundance: -; j_gene: TRBJ2-7; d_gene: -; CDR3nt: TGTGCCAGCAGCCAAGGGGACTTCGGCGAGCAGTACTTC; CDR3aa: CASSQGDFGEQYF
v_gene: TRBV5-1; abundance: -; j_gene: TRBJ1-6; d_gene: TRBD1; CDR3nt: TGCGCCAGCAGCGAAGGGACAGGGAATTCACCCCTCCACTTT; CDR3aa: CASSEGTGNSPLHF
v_gene: TRBV18; abundance: -; j_gene: TRBJ2-7; d_gene: -; CDR3nt: TGTGCCAGCCTACTAGCTATAAGCTCCTACGAGCAGTACTTC; CDR3aa: CASLLAISSYEQYF
v_gene: TRBV5-1; abundance: -; j_gene: TRBJ2-7; d_gene: -; CDR3nt: TGCGCCAGCAGCTTGGTGGGGGCTGCCTACGAGCAGTACTTC; CDR3aa: CASSLVGAAYEQYF
v_gene: TRBV3-1/TRBV3-2; abundance: -; j_gene: TRBJ1-1; d_gene: -; CDR3nt: TGTGCCAGCAGCCAAGCTAGGACTGAAGCTTTCTTT; CDR3aa: CASSQARTEAFF
v_gene: TRBV5-6; abundance: -; j_gene: TRBJ1-1; d_gene: -; CDR3nt: TGTGCCAGCACCAATGAGAGGAACACTGAAGCTTTCTTT; CDR3aa: CASTNERNTEAFF
v_gene: TRBV7-9; abundance: -; j_gene: TRBJ2-7; d_gene: TRBD1; CDR3nt: TGTGCCAGCAGATATGGACAGGGGCCGACCTACGAGCAGTACTTC; CDR3aa: CASRYGQGPTYEQYF
v_gene: TRBV12-5; abundance: -; j_gene: TRBJ2-7; d_gene: -; CDR3nt: TGTGCTAGTGGTTTGTCTGATAAGCGGAATCAGCTCGGCGAGCAGTACTTC; CDR3aa: CASGLSDKRNQLGEQYF
v_gene: TRBV27; abundance: -; j_gene: TRBJ1-1; d_gene: TRBD1; CDR3nt: TGTGCCAGCCGCGATCCTGGACAGGGTGTAACTGAAGCTTTCTTT; CDR3aa: CASRDPGQGVTEAFF
v_gene: TRBV4-1; abundance: -; j_gene: TRBJ2-4; d_gene: TRBD2; CDR3nt: TGCGCCAGCAGCCAGGCCGGGACTACCCAAAACATTCAGTACTTC; CDR3aa: CASSQAGTTQNIQYF
v_gene: TRBV5-1; abundance: -; j_gene: TRBJ2-2; d_gene: TRBD2; CDR3nt: TGCGCCAGCAGCCCCTGGCGGGGGGTGGACACCGGGGAGCTGTTTTTT; CDR3aa: CASSPWRGVDTGELFF
v_gene: TRBV3-1/TRBV3-2; abundance: few; j_gene: TRBJ1-2; d_gene: TRBD1; CDR3nt: TGTGCCAGCAGCCAACCCGGGACAGGGGGAAGAGGCTACACCTTC; CDR3aa: CASSQPGTGGRGYTF
v_gene: TRBV4-1; abundance: -; j_gene: TRBJ1-5; d_gene: -; CDR3nt: TGCGCCAGCAGCCAAGTATTCCTGGCCCTTCAGCCCCAGCATTTT; CDR3aa: CASSQVFLALQPQHF
v_gene: TRBV15; abundance: -; j_gene: TRBJ2-6; d_gene: TRBD1; CDR3nt: TGTGCCACCAGCAGGACAGGGTCTGGGGCCAACGTCCTGACTTTC; CDR3aa: CATSRTGSGANVLTF
v_gene: TRBV6-6; abundance: -; j_gene: TRBJ1-2; d_gene: -; CDR3nt: TGTGCCAGCAGTAAGACAGAAGTTGGTGGCTACACCTTC; CDR3aa: CASSKTEVGGYTF
v_gene: TRBV11-3; abundance: -; j_gene: TRBJ2-1; d_gene: TRBD2; CDR3nt: TGTGCCAGCAGCTTAGGGACTAGCGGGGACAATGAGCAGTTCTTC; CDR3aa: CASSLGTSGDNEQFF
v_gene: TRBV4-1; abundance: once; j_gene: TRBJ2-6; d_gene: -; CDR3nt: TGCGCCAGCAGCCAAGAATGGAGTCAGCCCAACTCTGGGGCCAACGTCCTGACTTTC; CDR3aa: CASSQEWSQPNSGANVLTF
v_gene: TRBV27; abundance: -; j_gene: TRBJ2-1; d_gene: TRBD2; CDR3nt: TGTGCCAGCAGTAAGCGACTAGCGGGGGTTCGCAATGAGCAGTTCTTC; CDR3aa: CASSKRLAGVRNEQFF
v_gene: TRBV12-3/TRBV12-4; abundance: -; j_gene: TRBJ1-5; d_gene: -; CDR3nt: TGTGCCAGCAGGGAGAGCAATCAGCCCCAGCATTTT; CDR3aa: CASRESNQPQHF
v_gene: TRBV20-1; abundance: -; j_gene: TRBJ2-7; d_gene: -; CDR3nt: TGCAGTGCAATCGGTGACTACGAGCAGTACTTC; CDR3aa: CSAIGDYEQYF
v_gene: TRBV5-8; abundance: -; j_gene: TRBJ1-2; d_gene: TRBD1; CDR3nt: TGTGCCAGCAGTTCACGACAGGGGGCGTATGGCTACACCTTC; CDR3aa: CASSSRQGAYGYTF
v_gene: TRBV29-1; abundance: -; j_gene: TRBJ2-7; d_gene: TRBD2; CDR3nt: TGCAGCGTTGAGGCGGGGACTAGCTCCTACGAGCAGTACTTC; CDR3aa: CSVEAGTSSYEQYF
v_gene: TRBV6-1; abundance: few; j_gene: TRBJ1-3; d_gene: TRBD1; CDR3nt: TGTGCCAGCAGTGAAGGGCAGGGGGCTGGAAACACCATATATTTT; CDR3aa: CASSEGQGAGNTIYF
v_gene: TRBV9; abundance: -; j_gene: TRBJ2-3; d_gene: TRBD2; CDR3nt: TGTGCCAGCAGCCCTAAAAGCGGGGGGGCGAATACGCAGTATTTT; CDR3aa: CASSPKSGGANTQYF
v_gene: TRBV5-1; abundance: few; j_gene: TRBJ1-2; d_gene: -; CDR3nt: TGCGCCAGCGCACAGGACCCTAACTATGGCTACACCTTC; CDR3aa: CASAQDPNYGYTF
v_gene: TRBV6-5; abundance: -; j_gene: TRBJ1-1; d_gene: TRBD1; CDR3nt: TGTGCCAGCAGTTACCCGGGGACAGGGGCTCAAGCTTTCTTT; CDR3aa: CASSYPGTGAQAFF
v_gene: TRBV7-2; abundance: -; j_gene: TRBJ2-2; d_gene: -; CDR3nt: TGTGCCAGCAGCTTAACGGGGGTCAGCACCGGGGAGCTGTTTTTT; CDR3aa: CASSLTGVSTGELFF
v_gene: TRBV11-3; abundance: -; j_gene: TRBJ1-1; d_gene: -; CDR3nt: TGTGCCAGCAGCTTAGGGGGCGTCGGTGCAGCTTTCTTT; CDR3aa: CASSLGGVGAAFF
v_gene: TRBV5-5; abundance: -; j_gene: TRBJ1-1; d_gene: -; CDR3nt: TGTGCCAGCAGCTTGGGCGGCATGAACACTGAAGCTTTCTTT; CDR3aa: CASSLGGMNTEAFF
v_gene: TRBV12-3/TRBV12-4; abundance: -; j_gene: TRBJ1-1; d_gene: -; CDR3nt: TGTGCCAGCAGTTTGGCAGTGAACACTGAAGCTTTCTTT; CDR3aa: CASSLAVNTEAFF
v_gene: TRBV7-9; abundance: -; j_gene: TRBJ1-1; d_gene: -; CDR3nt: TGTGCCAGCAGCTCGGACACTGAAGCTTTCTTT; CDR3aa: CASSSDTEAFF
v_gene: TRBV4-3; abundance: -; j_gene: TRBJ2-7; d_gene: -; CDR3nt: TGCGCCAGCAGCCAAGGGCCATCCTACGAGCAGTACTTC; CDR3aa: CASSQGPSYEQYF
v_gene: TRBV9; abundance: -; j_gene: TRBJ2-5; d_gene: TRBD2; CDR3nt: TGTGCCAGCAGCCAAGGGGAGGGACTCCTCCAAGAGACCCAGTACTTC; CDR3aa: CASSQGEGLLQETQYF
v_gene: TRBV3-1/TRBV3-2; abundance: few; j_gene: TRBJ1-2; d_gene: -; CDR3nt: TGTGCCAGCAGCCACCTCGGGTCCCGCGAGGATGGCTACACCTTC; CDR3aa: CASSHLGSREDGYTF
v_gene: TRBV7-2; abundance: -; j_gene: TRBJ1-1; d_gene: -; CDR3nt: TGTGCCAGCAGCTTATCAGCTCAGGCTGAAGCTTTCTTT; CDR3aa: CASSLSAQAEAFF
v_gene: TRBV6-5; abundance: once; j_gene: TRBJ1-4; d_gene: -; CDR3nt: TGTGCCGGGTCCCAGGGCCCCCCGGGTGAAAAACTGTTTTTT; CDR3aa: CAGSQGPPGEKLFF
v_gene: TRBV27; abundance: -; j_gene: TRBJ1-5; d_gene: -; CDR3nt: TGTGCCAGTAACATCCTCGAGGGCGGGGGGCAGCCCCAGCATTTT; CDR3aa: CASNILEGGGQPQHF
v_gene: TRBV4-1; abundance: -; j_gene: TRBJ2-1; d_gene: TRBD1; CDR3nt: TGCGCCAGCAGCCAAGGACAGGGGGCCAGCAATGAGCAGTTCTTC; CDR3aa: CASSQGQGASNEQFF
v_gene: TRBV7-2; abundance: few; j_gene: TRBJ1-3; d_gene: -; CDR3nt: TGTGCCAGCACCCTTGGGGGGATCTCTGGAAACACCATATATTTT; CDR3aa: CASTLGGISGNTIYF
v_gene: TRBV27; abundance: once; j_gene: TRBJ1-2; d_gene: TRBD1; CDR3nt: TGTGCCAGCAGGCCGACAGGGGGAGGCGACTATGGCTACACCTTC; CDR3aa: CASRPTGGGDYGYTF
v_gene: TRBV19; abundance: -; j_gene: TRBJ2-5; d_gene: TRBD1; CDR3nt: TGTGCCAGTAGCTGGACAGGGGTTCGTGAGACCCAGTACTTC; CDR3aa: CASSWTGVRETQYF
v_gene: TRBV20-1; abundance: once; j_gene: TRBJ1-1; d_gene: -; CDR3nt: TGCAGTGCTAGTTTCCGTAACACTGAAGCTTTCTTT; CDR3aa: CSASFRNTEAFF
v_gene: TRBV9; abundance: -; j_gene: TRBJ2-2; d_gene: -; CDR3nt: TGTGCCAGCAGCGTAGATGGGGGGTCCACCGGGGAGCTGTTTTTT; CDR3aa: CASSVDGGSTGELFF
v_gene: TRBV19; abundance: -; j_gene: TRBJ1-1; d_gene: -; CDR3nt: TGTGCCAGTAATCCCATCGGGGGGGGTAAGAACACTGAAGCTTTCTTT; CDR3aa: CASNPIGGGKNTEAFF
v_gene: TRBV5-4; abundance: -; j_gene: TRBJ2-7; d_gene: TRBD1; CDR3nt: TGTGCCAGCAGCTCCGACAGGGCGATCTCCTACGAGCAGTACTTC; CDR3aa: CASSSDRAISYEQYF
v_gene: TRBV20-1; abundance: -; j_gene: TRBJ2-5; d_gene: TRBD2; CDR3nt: TGCAGTGCTAGTCGCGGACTAGCGGGGGGCAGGGGGGGAGAGACCCAGTACTTC; CDR3aa: CSASRGLAGGRGGETQYF
v_gene: TRBV7-9; abundance: -; j_gene: TRBJ2-7; d_gene: TRBD1; CDR3nt: TGTGCCAGCAGCTCAGGGACAGGGGTTGTGTACGAGCAGTACTTC; CDR3aa: CASSSGTGVVYEQYF
v_gene: TRBV7-8; abundance: -; j_gene: TRBJ1-2; d_gene: TRBD1; CDR3nt: TGTGCCAGCAGCACAACCGGGACAGGGGGCGATGGCTACACCTTC; CDR3aa: CASSTTGTGGDGYTF
v_gene: TRBV7-9; abundance: -; j_gene: TRBJ1-4; d_gene: -; CDR3nt: TGTGCTACGCAACTAACCGGTGAAAAACTGTTTTTT; CDR3aa: CATQLTGEKLFF
v_gene: TRBV10-3; abundance: few; j_gene: TRBJ1-1; d_gene: TRBD1; CDR3nt: TGTGCCATCAGTGAGACGGGACAGGGGAACACTGAAGCTTTCTTT; CDR3aa: CAISETGQGNTEAFF
v_gene: TRBV20-1; abundance: -; j_gene: TRBJ1-6; d_gene: -; CDR3nt: TGCAGTGCTAGTAAGGCGGGGAATTCAGCCCTCCACTTT; CDR3aa: CSASKAGNSALHF